The next 14 T cell receptor beta chains were all read from a single sample in a study of OX40 agonist ivuxolimab in advanced cancers. Sequencing was performed with immunoSEQ multiplex PCR; in TCRdb, only in-frame clones are kept and a portion is missing. Among about 84,000 clones listed, about nine tenths were seen once. The specimen was CD4+ or CD8+ T cells sorted from blood, collected in a trial of the OX40 agonist ivuxolimab. Receptors originate from an adult with an advanced solid tumor such as melanoma, head and neck, liver or kidney cancer.

This sequence joins TRBV19 and TRBJ2-6; D is unclear. The CDR3 has 15 amino acids. V lost 4 bases to trimming and J lost 0 bases, with 7 bases between them. Per germline, CDR1 LNHDA and CDR2 SQIVND (reference sequence). The CDR3 region has the DNA TGTGCCAGTAGTACGTCAGGCTCTGGGGCCAACGTCCTGACTTTC. Translation gives CASSTSGSGANVLTF.

J is TRBJ2-1 and V is TRBV27; no clear D. Trimming took 4 bases from V and 15 from J, leaving 25 bases between them. Germline CDR1 MNHEY, CDR2 SMNVEV (reference sequence). This CDR3 is built from 15 residues. Here the CDR3 reads CASSSPLVAQYAMFF. CDR3 DNA: TGTGCCAGCAGTTCCCCGTTGGTAGCCCAGTACGCGATGTTCTTC.

The chain joins TRBV29-1 to TRBJ2-3; possible D gene TRBD2, 5 bases. CDR3 length: 12 amino acids. V dropped 4 bases and J dropped 5 bases, with 10 bases sitting between them. The V gene's germline CDR1 is SQVTM and CDR2 ANQGSEA. The CDR3 DNA is TGCAGCGTTGTTTACGGAGGAGATACGCAGTATTTT. Protein product: CSVVYGGDTQYF.

The chain employs TRBV7-6 and TRBJ2-3, with D possibly matching TRBD2 (7 bases). From germline, CDR1 is SGHVS and CDR2 FNYEAQ. The V end lost 5 bases, the J end lost 2 bases, and 23 bases lay between the germline ends. This CDR3 spans 18 amino acids. CDR3 nucleotides: TGTGCCAGCAGCCCTAGGAGGGGGGGCGCGCTCAACACAGATACGCAGTATTTT. It is translated as CASSPRRGGALNTDTQYF.

The V gene is TRBV9, the J gene TRBJ2-2; possible D gene TRBD2, 7 bases. CDR1 SGDLS and CDR2 YYNGEE come from the germline V gene. The CDR3 spans 15 residues. V shed 6 bases and J shed 5 bases, with 17 bases lying between them. CDR3 in DNA: TGTGCCAGCACCATGACTGGGGGGGCAACCGGGGAGCTGTTTTTT. Amino acid sequence: CASTMTGGATGELFF.

This chain connects TRBV30 to TRBJ2-7, with 7 nucleotides matching TRBD2. Trimming at V came to 5 bases and at J to 2 bases, leaving 9 bases not matched to a gene. The CDR3 loop spans 14 amino acids. Germline lookup yields CDR1 GTSNPN and CDR2 SVGIG (reference sequence). In DNA form, the CDR3 reads TGTGCCTGGGCCGGGGGGAGCGGGGCCTACGAGCAGTACTTC. Translating it yields CAWAGGSGAYEQYF.

The gene calls are TRBV18 and TRBJ2-3; TRBD2 is a possible D gene (6 bases). Germline V gives CDR1 KGHSH, CDR2 LQKENI. This CDR3 is 17 amino acids long. Trimming shortened V by 2 bases and J by 2 bases, and 17 bases separated the two germline ends. The CDR3, as DNA: TGTGCCAGCTCACCAAATCTAACTAGCAGGATCACAGATACGCAGTATTTT. This sequence encodes CASSPNLTSRITDTQYF.

The gene calls are TRBV5-4 and TRBJ1-1, with TRBD1 matching over 7 bases. Germline-derived CDR1 and CDR2 are SGHNT and YYREEE (reference sequence). This CDR3 comprises 15 residues. V shed 3 bases, J shed 0 bases, and the junction held 5 bases outside the gene matches. The chain's CDR3 is CASSWQGTVNTEAFF. DNA for the CDR3: TGTGCCAGCAGCTGGCAGGGGACAGTGAACACTGAAGCTTTCTTT.

This clone was counted only a few times. The sample has other DNA sequences that encode this CDR3 too. This chain joins TRBV30 and TRBJ1-2, with TRBD1 identical over 7 bases. CDR1 and CDR2 from the germline V gene are GTSNPN and SVGIG (reference sequence). V was pared by 5 bases and J by 8 bases, with 11 bases of the junction left unmatched. CDR3 length equals 13 residues. CDR3: CAWGRDRPRGYTF. The CDR3 DNA sequence: TGTGCCTGGGGCCGGGACAGACCTCGAGGCTACACCTTC. Full variable domain (missing parts from reference TRBV30 and TRBJ1-2): SQTIHQWPATLVQPVGSPLSLECTVEGTSNPNLYWYRQAAGRGLQLLFYSVGIGQISSEVPQNLSASRPQDRQFILSSKKLLLSDSGFYLCAWGRDRPRGYTFGSGTRLTVV.

The V and J genes are TRBV6-1 and TRBJ2-7; 8 nucleotides match TRBD1. The CDR3 has 14 residues. Germline CDR1 is MNHNS and CDR2 is SASEGT. V lost 6 bases to trimming and J lost 2 bases; unmatched junction nucleotides: 6. CDR3 nucleotides: TGTGCCAGCAGAACCGGGACAGGAGCCTACGAGCAGTACTTC. Translated, it gives CASRTGTGAYEQYF.

This rearrangement joins TRBV7-3 to TRBJ1-6; maybe TRBD1 (6 bases). The germline V gene encodes CDR1 SGHTA and CDR2 FQGTGA. The V end was cut by 0 bases, the J end by 10 bases, with 13 bases between. The CDR3 has 15 amino acids. The CDR3 DNA reads as TGTGCCAGCAGCTTAACCTCAGGGGTACGGTCACCCCTCCACTTT. It specifies CASSLTSGVRSPLHF.

With respect to this clone: The same CDR3 is also encoded by other DNA sequences in this sample. The genes are TRBV6-6 and TRBJ1-1, with D unclear. There are 13 residues in the CDR3. Looked up from germline, CDR1 is MNHNY and CDR2 is SVGAGI (reference sequence). V was pared by 2 bases and J by 2 bases, with 6 bases between. The CDR3 bases are TGTGCCAGCAGTTACGGCGGTAACACTGAAGCTTTCTTT. It is translated as CASSYGGNTEAFF.

The CDR3 coding sequence is TGTGCCAGCGGGGGGTACTTACGGGGCAGAGCTTTCTTT. Translation gives CASGGYLRGRAFF. The rearrangement joins TRBV2 to TRBJ1-1, with a tentative D call TRBD1 (5 bases). The CDR3 spans 13 residues. The ends were cut back, 8 bases at V and 10 bases at J, with 20 bases in the middle. Germline CDR1 is SNHLY and CDR2 is FYNNEI.

The gene calls are TRBV5-6 and TRBJ2-3; D unresolved. The V and J ends lost 0 bases and 3 bases respectively, with 11 bases between them. Germline assignment: CDR1 SGHDT and CDR2 YYEEEE. The CDR3 is made up of 15 amino acids. The DNA for the CDR3 is TGTGCCAGCAGCTTGGGCAAGGGAAGAACAGATACGCAGTATTTT. This gives the protein CASSLGKGRTDTQYF.